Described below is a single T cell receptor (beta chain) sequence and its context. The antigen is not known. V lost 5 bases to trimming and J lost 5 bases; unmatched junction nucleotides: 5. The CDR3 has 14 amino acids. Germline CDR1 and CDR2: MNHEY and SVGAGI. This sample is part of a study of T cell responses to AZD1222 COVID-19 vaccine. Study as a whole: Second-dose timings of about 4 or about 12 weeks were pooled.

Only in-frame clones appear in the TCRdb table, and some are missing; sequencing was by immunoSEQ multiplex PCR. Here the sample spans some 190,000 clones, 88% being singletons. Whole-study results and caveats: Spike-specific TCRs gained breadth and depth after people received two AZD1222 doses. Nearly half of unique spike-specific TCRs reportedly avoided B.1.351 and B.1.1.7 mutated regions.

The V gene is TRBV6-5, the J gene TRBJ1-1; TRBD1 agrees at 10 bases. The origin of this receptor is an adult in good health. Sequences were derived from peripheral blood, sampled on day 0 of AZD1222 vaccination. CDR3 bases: TGTGCCAGCAGTCGACAGGGGGCGCGTACTGAAGCTTTCTTT. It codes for CASSRQGARTEAFF.